These 15 T cell receptor beta chains share one sample of origin, sequenced in a study of T-cell reconstitution after alpha-beta-depleted transplantation in children. The TCRbeta library was prepared with unique molecular identifiers. Each CDR3 protein is one row after TCRdb ran MiXCR on the PCR reads. The sample carries 240,000 or so distinct CDR3 sequences, around 12% recorded once. The sequenced sample was PBMCs from the stem cell graft donor, obtained from the stem cell graft. The source of these receptors is a human donor who donated a stem cell graft to a child with acute lymphoblastic leukemia.

This clonotype was counted only a few times. The J gene is TRBJ2-7, the V gene TRBV20-1; 13 bases agree with TRBD2. The CDR3 covers 15 residues. CDR1 is DFQATT and CDR2 is SNEGSKA in the germline V gene (reference sequence). V trimming: 3 bases; J trimming: 2 bases; junction bases outside the gene matches: 4. CDR3 amino acids: CSARTGTSGAYEQYF. The CDR3 DNA reads TGCAGTGCTAGGACCGGGACTAGCGGGGCCTACGAGCAGTACTTC.

This clonotype was counted ten times or more. V usage is TRBV12-3 or TRBV12-4 and J usage is TRBJ1-6; D remains unclear. There are 17 residues in the CDR3. The V end lost 6 bases, the J end lost 7 bases, and 22 bases lay between the germline ends. The chain's CDR3 is CASSQVVESPVNSPLHF. CDR3 in DNA: TGTGCCAGCAGCCAAGTAGTGGAGTCCCCTGTAAATTCACCCCTCCACTTT.

At least ten counts were recorded for this clonotype. The V and J genes are TRBV27 and TRBJ2-1; TRBD1 might be the D (6 bases). CDR3 size: 14 residues. Germline CDR1 and CDR2: MNHEY and SMNVEV (reference sequence). Trimming removed 1 base at V and 3 bases at J, with 7 bases between. CDR3 coding DNA: TGTGCCAGCAGTTTATTACAGGGCTACAATGAGCAGTTCTTC. It codes for CASSLLQGYNEQFF.

This clonotype was recorded at least ten times. The chain links TRBV27 to TRBJ2-1, with 14 bases matching TRBD2. Germline CDR1 MNHEY, CDR2 SMNVEV (reference sequence). The CDR3 has 18 residues. The junction had 7 bases not matched to a gene; V was cut back by 6 bases and J by 0 bases. CDR3 bases: TGTGCCAGCAGCACCGGACTAGCGGGAGGTTTCTCCTACAATGAGCAGTTCTTC. It is translated as CASSTGLAGGFSYNEQFF.

This clonotype appeared many times. The genes are TRBV27 and TRBJ2-7; TRBD1 or TRBD2 may be the D gene (5 bases each). This CDR3 is 15 amino acids long. V was pared by 2 bases and J by 3 bases, with 14 bases between. Germline CDR1 is MNHEY and CDR2 is SMNVEV (reference sequence). CDR3 sequence: CASSLGGSPRYEQYF. DNA for the CDR3: TGTGCCAGCAGTTTAGGGGGTTCCCCCCGCTACGAGCAGTACTTC.

This clonotype was detected many times. The rearrangement uses TRBV5-1 and TRBJ2-7, with D possibly TRBD2 on 6 matching bases. V shed 4 bases and J shed 6 bases, with 17 bases lying between them. The CDR3 runs to 14 residues. Germline CDR1 reads SGHRS; CDR2 reads YFSETQ. This chain's CDR3 is CASSIDREVREQYF. The DNA of the CDR3 is TGCGCCAGCAGCATCGATAGGGAGGTACGCGAGCAGTACTTC.

CDR3 sequence: CASSIGGRAYNEQFF. The DNA of the CDR3 is TGTGCCAGTAGTATTGGAGGGAGGGCTTACAATGAGCAGTTCTTC. The V call is TRBV19, the J call TRBJ2-1; 7 bases line up with TRBD2. The CDR3 sequence is 15 residues long. Looked up from germline, CDR1 is LNHDA and CDR2 is SQIVND (reference sequence). J was trimmed by 4 bases and V by 3 bases; bases with no gene match: 6.

This clonotype appeared many times. The V and J genes are TRBV27 and TRBJ2-7; no firm D call. The V end lost 1 base, the J end lost 3 bases, and 13 bases lay between the germline ends. This CDR3 is 15 amino acids long. The germline gives CDR1 MNHEY, CDR2 SMNVEV (reference sequence). The CDR3 DNA reads TGTGCCAGCAGTTTATTTGGCAGTATTGGCTACGAGCAGTACTTC. It yields the protein CASSLFGSIGYEQYF.

This clonotype was recorded at least ten times. The gene calls are TRBV27 and TRBJ2-3; D may correspond to TRBD1 or TRBD2 (6 bases each). Deletions cut 0 bases from V and 3 bases from J, with 13 bases between. Germline V gene lookup returns CDR1 MNHEY and CDR2 SMNVEV (reference sequence). CDR3 size: 16 residues. The CDR3 nucleotides are TGTGCCAGCAGTTTATCGAGGGGGGATGGGACAGATACGCAGTATTTT. It specifies CASSLSRGDGTDTQYF.

This clonotype showed up many times. The V call is TRBV15, the J call TRBJ2-1; the D call may be TRBD1 or TRBD2 (5 bases each). V shed 0 bases and J shed 9 bases, with 18 bases lying between them. This CDR3 has 16 amino acids. The germline V gene has CDR1 LNHNV and CDR2 YYDKDF (reference sequence). CDR3 nucleotide sequence: TGTGCCACCAGCAGAGATCCCGGGGCTTGGATTATTGAGCAGTTCTTC. It codes for CATSRDPGAWIIEQFF.

This clonotype was seen at least ten times. The chain links TRBV11-2 to TRBJ2-6; unclear D gene. The CDR3 has 16 amino acids. Germline CDR1 is SGHAT and CDR2 is FQNNGV. V shed 1 base and J shed 0 bases, with 7 bases lying between them. In DNA form, the CDR3 reads TGTGCCAGCAGCTTAGTACGGCCCTCTGGGGCCAACGTCCTGACTTTC. Translation: CASSLVRPSGANVLTF.

This clonotype has at least ten counts. The rearrangement joins TRBV10-3 to TRBJ1-1, with D perhaps matching TRBD1 (6 bases). CDR3 length equals 17 residues. From germline, CDR1 is ENHRY and CDR2 SYGVKD. Trimming removed 0 bases at V and 0 bases at J, with 14 bases between. This chain's CDR3 is CAISESRGAGMNTEAFF. The CDR3 DNA reads as TGTGCCATCAGTGAGTCGAGGGGGGCAGGCATGAACACTGAAGCTTTCTTT.

This clonotype was picked up many times. The genes are TRBV28 and TRBJ2-2; D not certain. The CDR3 sequence is 14 residues long. Trimming took off 7 bases at V and 0 bases at J, with 9 bases between the two ends. The germline gives CDR1 MDHEN, CDR2 SYDVKM. The CDR3 loop reads CASNGFSNTGELFF. The CDR3 DNA reads as TGTGCCAGCAACGGCTTTTCGAACACCGGGGAGCTGTTTTTT.

This clonotype was observed many times. This rearrangement joins TRBV12-3 or TRBV12-4 to TRBJ1-2; D perhaps matches TRBD1 (5 bases). The CDR3 is 14 amino acids. V gave up 6 bases and J gave up 8 bases, with 19 bases separating them. The CDR3, as DNA: TGTGCCAGCAGGGGGCGGGACTTACAGAAGGGCTACACCTTC. Residues: CASRGRDLQKGYTF.

This clonotype was counted only a few times. V is TRBV6-2 or TRBV6-3 and J is TRBJ2-5; possibly TRBD2 for D (5 bases). Trimming left V 7 bases short and J 13 bases short, with 19 bases between. The CDR3 sequence is 12 residues long. Germline loops: CDR1 MNHEY, CDR2 SVGEGT. The CDR3 region has the DNA TGTGCCAGCAAAGTAGCGACCCACCGAGTGTACTTC. Amino acids: CASKVATHRVYF.